This TCR beta chain originates from a study of cytomegalovirus exposure and HLA in healthy donors. Study details: A prior study identified over 100 million unique TCR beta sequences from about 180 million T cells.

This CDR3 is built from 14 residues. After removal of 6 bases from V and 3 bases from J, the junction contained 8 bases not matched to a gene. CDR1 MNHEY and CDR2 SVGAGI come from the germline V gene. Researchers ran the PCR with 60 Vbeta and 13 Jbeta primers. TCRdb keeps only in-frame clones here, not all; method: immunoSEQ multiplex PCR. The sample lists 55,000 to 80,000 clones; around 80% were seen once. This cohort consisted of healthy bone marrow donors. The source is a man aged 40-50 years in good health and CMV-seronegative. The rearrangement links TRBV6-5 to TRBJ2-7; 7 bases match TRBD1. Sequencing used PBMCs. CDR3 sequence: CASSSGTADYEQYF. The DNA for the CDR3 is TGTGCCAGCAGCTCTGGGACAGCGGACTACGAGCAGTACTTC.